This record concerns one TCR beta chain sequence. Repertoires were generated with immunoSEQ multiplex PCR, while TCRdb's copy carries only in-frame clones and drops some. This table has some 150,000 clones, approximately 77% appearing once. The data are from a study of cytotoxic CD8 clonotypes in ibrutinib-treated CLL. The CDR3 contains 13 residues. V was cut by 0 bases and J by 3 bases, with 6 bases left in between. The germline CDR1 and CDR2 sequences are MNHEY and SVGAGI. The origin of this receptor is a human donor with chronic lymphocytic leukemia. Sequencing used PBMCs, obtained after 12 months of ibrutinib treatment. The chain recombines TRBV6-5 with TRBJ2-7, with unresolved D. CDR3 nucleotides: TGTGCCAGCAGTTACTCGTGGGGCTACGAGCAGTACTTC. It encodes CASSYSWGYEQYF.